The rows below give T cell receptor beta chains drawn from one sample of a study of shared T cell receptors in the human thymus. Only in-frame clones appear in the TCRdb table, and some are missing; sequencing was by immunoSEQ multiplex PCR. The sample has hundreds of thousands of clones; more than 75% are singletons. This sample was shared with a second study, whose subject was human thymus T cells.

Sequencing was performed on thymocytes. All receptors come from a boy in the first two years of life with a congenital heart defect. The conserved cysteine and the conserved F or W are not part of the CDR3 here. Fields, in order: V gene, J gene, CDR3 protein.

TRBV7-8	TRBJ2-5	ASSLGFRGGPYQETQY
TRBV10-1	TRBJ2-3	ASSDTSGSTDTQY
TRBV6-6	TRBJ2-5	ASLKGGRKGETQY
TRBV11-3	TRBJ2-2	ASSHSGAGAGDTGELF
TRBV5-1	TRBJ1-2	ASSKSPGQVQNYGYT
TRBV7-4	TRBJ2-7	ALRGRIVYEQY
TRBV14	TRBJ1-5	ASSQTGGGNQPQH
TRBV19	TRBJ1-3	ASSIKQDSGNTIY
TRBV9	TRBJ1-2	ASSVAPDSLPYYGYT
TRBV27	TRBJ2-3	ATAIAGGPGTDTQY
TRBV28	TRBJ2-6	ASSFGERSGANVLT
TRBV19	TRBJ2-2	ASRPGGPGELF
TRBV11-2	TRBJ1-2	ASSTTGSHDNYGYT
TRBV5-6	TRBJ2-4	ASSLAGTGGY
TRBV2	TRBJ2-3	ASRTSGGAPDTQY
TRBV20-1	TRBJ1-1	SAKSNTEAF
TRBV5-8	TRBJ2-7	ASSAWDGQGPYEQY
TRBV10-3	TRBJ1-3	AIGSSGNTIY
TRBV2	TRBJ1-1	ASRDNFGEAF
TRBV28	TRBJ2-7	ASSTATVCDRGRVDEQY
TRBV9	TRBJ2-2	ASSVSRTENTGELF
TRBV28	TRBJ1-4	ASSPSVGAGDEKLF
TRBV13	TRBJ1-1	ASSLRQGRTEAF
TRBV11-2	TRBJ2-7	ASSLDSGAPYEQY
TRBV5-1	TRBJ1-3	ASSLKGDGNTIY
TRBV6-1	TRBJ2-5	ASSEDRVSVEETQY
TRBV6-6	TRBJ1-4	ASSYGDRLNEKLF
TRBV27	TRBJ1-5	ASSLGTGYQPQH
TRBV5-8	TRBJ2-7	ASSLKAEREEQY
TRBV25-1	TRBJ1-4	ASSRRGRERGEKLF
TRBV7-9	TRBJ2-5	ASSLIPGAGETQY
TRBV2	TRBJ2-7	ASSERREYEQY
TRBV18	TRBJ1-5	ASSPFWTGDQPQH
TRBV7-2	TRBJ2-3	ASSLGPGQDEY
TRBV14	TRBJ1-2	ASSQIGQGNYGYT
TRBV27	TRBJ2-7	ASSSDRGSYEQY
TRBV5-1	TRBJ2-5	ASSWRQIQETQY
TRBV21-1	TRBJ2-7	ASNRDTYEQY
TRBV5-4	TRBJ2-7	ASTSVQGDFNSSYEQY
TRBV7-6	TRBJ2-7	ASSPRQDKYEQY
TRBV6-5	TRBJ1-4	ASSRTATNEKLF
TRBV19	TRBJ2-2	ASRGGQSNTGELF
TRBV6-6	TRBJ1-5	ASSYTRYSNQPQH
TRBV28	TRBJ1-5	ASTPQGRGNQPQH
TRBV15	TRBJ2-2	ATSSGDTTPNTGELF
TRBV11-2	TRBJ1-5	ASSLGTGINQPQH
TRBV28	TRBJ2-3	ASSFETGGVQASTDTQY
TRBV15	TRBJ2-6	ATNTGTGGARRDWTGANVLT
TRBV27	TRBJ2-2	ASSHDRAYIAGELF
TRBV12-5	TRBJ1-5	ASGFESRGEGGNQPQH
TRBV5-1	TRBJ2-1	ASSLCRRLAGDHNEQF
TRBV13	TRBJ2-1	ASSSPLAGDEQF
TRBV28	TRBJ2-1	ASSLIGLAGGNEQF
TRBV2	TRBJ2-7	ASSSPGQGSYEQY
TRBV28	TRBJ2-5	ASSPRGQETQY
TRBV28	TRBJ1-2	ASSLSAGQGLVRRHNYGYT
TRBV4-3	TRBJ2-1	ASSQDGGNEQF
TRBV18	TRBJ2-3	ASSPFEDREGGLSVADTQY
TRBV29-1	TRBJ2-7	SVSPTANRASYEQY
TRBV5-6	TRBJ2-7	ASSLSFHGLSSYEQY